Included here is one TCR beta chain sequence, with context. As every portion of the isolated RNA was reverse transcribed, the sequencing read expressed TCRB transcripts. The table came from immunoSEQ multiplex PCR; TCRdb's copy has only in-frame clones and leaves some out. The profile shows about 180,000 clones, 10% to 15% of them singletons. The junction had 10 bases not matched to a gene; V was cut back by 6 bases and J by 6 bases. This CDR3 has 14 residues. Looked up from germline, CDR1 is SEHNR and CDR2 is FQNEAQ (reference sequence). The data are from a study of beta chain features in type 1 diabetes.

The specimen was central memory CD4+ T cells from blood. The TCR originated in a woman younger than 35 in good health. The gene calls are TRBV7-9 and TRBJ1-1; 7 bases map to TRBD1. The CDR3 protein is CASSSEQGYAEAFF. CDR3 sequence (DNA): TGTGCCAGCAGTTCTGAACAGGGGTACGCTGAAGCTTTCTTT.